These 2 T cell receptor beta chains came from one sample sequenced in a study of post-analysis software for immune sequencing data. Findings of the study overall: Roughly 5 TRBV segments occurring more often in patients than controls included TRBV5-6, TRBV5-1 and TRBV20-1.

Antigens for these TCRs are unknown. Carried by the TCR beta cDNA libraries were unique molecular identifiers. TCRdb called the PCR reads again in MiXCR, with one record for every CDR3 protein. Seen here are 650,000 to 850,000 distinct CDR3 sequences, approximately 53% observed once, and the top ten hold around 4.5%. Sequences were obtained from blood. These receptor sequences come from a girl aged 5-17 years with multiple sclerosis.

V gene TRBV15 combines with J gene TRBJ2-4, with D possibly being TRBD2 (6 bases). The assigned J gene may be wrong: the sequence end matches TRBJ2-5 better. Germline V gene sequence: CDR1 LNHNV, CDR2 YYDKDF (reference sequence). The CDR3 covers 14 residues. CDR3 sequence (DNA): TGTGCCACCAGCAGAGATCTCCTAGCGGAGACCCAGTACTTC. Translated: CATSRDLLAETQYF.

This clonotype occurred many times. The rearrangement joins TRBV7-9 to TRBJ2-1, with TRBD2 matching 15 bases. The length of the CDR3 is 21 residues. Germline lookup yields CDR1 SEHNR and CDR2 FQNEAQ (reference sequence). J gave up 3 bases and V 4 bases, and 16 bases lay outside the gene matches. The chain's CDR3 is CASSYPRTSGGASSFYNEQFF. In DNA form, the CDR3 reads TGTGCCAGCAGCTACCCCAGGACTAGCGGGGGGGCCTCTTCTTTCTACAATGAGCAGTTCTTC.